One and the same sample provided the 30 T cell receptor beta chains below, sequenced in a study of blood T cell repertoires in acute mononucleosis. Profiling relied on immunoSEQ multiplex PCR, and the TCRdb table lists in-frame clones only, not all of them. The sample holds about 2,000 clones, 25% to 30% seen once. The time point denotes: acute infectious mononucleosis, at clinical presentation within 2 weeks of symptom onset (visit 1). The specimen comprised EBV YVL epitope tetramer+ CD8+ T cells sorted from PBMCs, sampled during acute infectious mononucleosis. Subset here: CD8 T cells binding a tetramer with EBV BRLF1 109-117 peptide (YVL-BR). The origin of the receptors is a man between 18 and 35 years old with infectious mononucleosis caused by EBV.

This clone showed up just a few times. This rearrangement joins TRBV6-1 to TRBJ2-2; 7 bases fit TRBD2. Germline lookup yields CDR1 MNHNS and CDR2 SASEGT. The CDR3 is made up of 16 amino acids. V lost 0 bases, J lost 7 bases, and 8 bases stayed unmatched. The CDR3 DNA is TGTGCCAGCAGTGAAGCGCCTAGACTAGCTGGCGGGGAGCTGTTTTTT. Amino acid sequence: CASSEAPRLAGGELFF.

Only a few counts were recorded for this clone. This chain joins TRBV6-6 and TRBJ1-5, with 8 bases matching TRBD1. After removal of 6 bases from V and 9 bases from J, the junction contained 7 bases not matched to a gene. Germline V gives CDR1 MNHNY, CDR2 SVGAGI (reference sequence). The CDR3 is 13 amino acids. The CDR3 loop reads CASSGTGSWPQHF. The CDR3 coding sequence is TGTGCCAGCAGCGGGACAGGATCGTGGCCCCAGCATTTT.

This chain links TRBV25-1 with TRBJ2-6, with D hard to call. This CDR3 region has 13 residues. Trimming left V 6 bases short and J 4 bases short, with 7 bases between. Germline assignment: CDR1 MGHDK and CDR2 SYGVNS. This CDR3 reads CASSSTGANVLTF. CDR3 DNA sequence: TGTGCCAGCAGCTCCACCGGGGCCAACGTCCTGACTTTC.

The sample holds one count of this clone. This sample includes further DNA sequences coding for the same CDR3. V and J are TRBV5-4 and TRBJ2-3; 8 positions agree with TRBD1. CDR1 and CDR2 (germline): SGHNT, YYREEE (reference sequence). Trimming at V came to 7 bases and at J to 3 bases, leaving 10 bases not matched to a gene. The CDR3 sequence is 15 residues long. CDR3 residues: CASLDLGQGTDTQYF. CDR3 bases: TGTGCCAGCTTGGACCTTGGACAGGGAACAGATACGCAGTATTTT.

The chain has TRBV6-5 and TRBJ2-3; D unclear. CDR3 length: 15 residues. V lost 10 bases and J 9 bases, leaving 26 bases between the germline ends. Germline loops: CDR1 MNHEY, CDR2 SVGAGI. CDR3 amino acids: CAIIALLGSASTQYF. CDR3 nucleotides: TGTGCCATCATTGCCCTACTTGGGTCAGCGTCGACGCAGTATTTT.

The chain links TRBV13 to TRBJ2-1; no clear D gene. This CDR3 contains 13 residues. CDR1 and CDR2 (germline): PRHDT, FYEKMQ (reference sequence). Trimming left V 10 bases short and J 6 bases short, with 16 bases between. In nucleotides, the CDR3 is TGTGCCACCAGTGACGCCCATGTCAATGAGCAGTTCTTC. It codes for CATSDAHVNEQFF. The full variable domain, with the rest looked up from reference TRBV13 and TRBJ2-1, is AAGVIQSPRHLIKEKRETATLKCYPIPRHDTVYWYQQGPGQDPQFLISFYEKMQSDKGSIPDRFSAQQFSDYHSELNMSSLELGDSALYFCATSDAHVNEQFFGPGTRLTVL.

The table lists this clone with many counts. Relative to the germline gene, one junction end is altered; a read error may explain this. This chain connects TRBV10-3 to TRBJ2-5; possibly TRBD1 for D (5 bases). The CDR3 consists of 16 residues. Looked up from germline, CDR1 is ENHRY and CDR2 is SYGVKD. The CDR3 sequence: CASSPDASRVQETQYF. CDR3 in DNA: TGTGCCAGCAGTCCGGACGCCTCCAGGGTCCAAGAGACCCAGTACTTC.

This clone is judged large. The chain recombines TRBV30 with TRBJ2-1; the match to TRBD1 covers 8 bases. The V gene end was trimmed by 1 base and the J gene end by 0 bases; junction bases not matched to a gene: 2. The germline CDR1 and CDR2 sequences are GTSNPN and SVGIG (reference sequence). The CDR3 totals 15 residues. The CDR3 is CAWSGDRGSYNEQFF. The DNA of the CDR3 is TGTGCCTGGAGTGGTGACAGGGGCTCCTACAATGAGCAGTTCTTC.

This clone was counted a few times. It is likely a read error: a sequence one base away is far more abundant. The DNA is omitted, as the CDR3 cannot be located on it reliably, and the CDR3 follows TCRdb's listing. The same CDR3 can be traced to other DNA sequences in this sample. This chain uses TRBV21-1 with TRBJ1-4. TRBV21-1 is tagged as a pseudogene. The CDR3 has 16 amino acids, counting both end residues. This CDR3 is CASSKARLQLMKNCFF.

The chain is built from TRBV25-1 and TRBJ2-5; 14 positions match TRBD2. Germline V lookup: CDR1 MGHDK, CDR2 SYGVNS. There are 15 residues in the CDR3. J lost 5 bases, V lost 6 bases, and 5 bases had no gene match. Here the CDR3 reads CASRRLAGGAETQYF. The CDR3 nucleotides read TGTGCCAGCAGACGACTAGCGGGAGGGGCGGAGACCCAGTACTTC.

In regard to this clone: Since a far larger clone is one base different, this is likely a read error. The chain uses TRBV28 and TRBJ2-1; no clear D. Per germline, CDR1 MDHEN and CDR2 SYDVKM. The CDR3 is 12 residues long. V was clipped by 1 base and J by 9 bases, with 7 bases between them. The CDR3 nucleotides are TGTGCCAGCAGTTTATATTGCAGTGAGCAGTTCTTC. Its translation is CASSLYCSEQFF.

The chain carries TRBV21-1 and TRBJ2-1; the table's D call of TRBD2 was not tested on the DNA. TRBV21-1 is described as a pseudogene. The CDR3 is 13 amino acids. CDR3 nucleotides: TGTGCCAGCAGCTCCCTAACGTACAATGAGCAGTTCTTC. The encoded protein is CASSSLTYNEQFF.

This clone has a handful of counts. This likely stems from a read error, as it lies one base from a far larger clone. Other DNA sequences within the sample encode an identical CDR3. The chain is built from TRBV29-1 and TRBJ2-1; 11 nucleotides agree with TRBD2. After removal of 4 bases from V and 6 bases from J, the junction contained 14 bases not matched to a gene. The germline gives CDR1 SQVTM, CDR2 ANQGSEA. This CDR3 is built from 17 residues. CDR3 nucleotide sequence: TGCAGCGTTGGCGGGACTAGCGGAAGGGGGGTGATCAATGAGCAGTTCTTC. This translates into CSVGGTSGRGVINEQFF.

This clone turned up a few times. J is TRBJ2-3 and V is TRBV25-1, with 11 bases fitting TRBD2. The J segment lost 5 bases and the V segment lost 5 bases, leaving 9 bases of the junction unmatched. The CDR3 is 16 residues long. CDR1 is MGHDK, CDR2 SYGVNS, per germline. CDR3 nucleotides: TGTGCCAGCAGTTTTAGCGGGAGGGCCTGGGAAGATACGCAGTATTTT. This codes for CASSFSGRAWEDTQYF.

The V and J genes are TRBV28 and TRBJ2-3; D gene unclear. Deletions cut 9 bases from V and 4 bases from J, with 8 bases between. The germline gives CDR1 MDHEN, CDR2 SYDVKM. The CDR3 spans 11 residues. This chain's CDR3 is CASLYSDTQYF. In DNA form, the CDR3 reads TGTGCCAGTTTATATTCAGATACGCAGTATTTT.

Points on this clone: This likely stems from a read error, as it lies one base from a far larger clone. The chain combines TRBV30 with TRBJ1-5; no clear D. Germline V gene data show CDR1 as GTSNPN and CDR2 as SVGIG (reference sequence). The CDR3 runs 15 residues. The CDR3 nucleotides are TGTGCCTGGAGTAGGCCTCTCGGTAGCAATCAGCCCCAGCTTTTT. This translates into CAWSRPLGSNQPQLF.

This clone was detected a few times. The sample has other DNA sequences that encode this CDR3 too. CDR3 DNA sequence: TGTGCCAGCAGATCCCTACTCGGGTCAGCGTCGACGCAGTATTTT. It yields the protein CASRSLLGSASTQYF. This chain links TRBV27 with TRBJ2-3; no definite D call. Germline assignment: CDR1 MNHEY and CDR2 SMNVEV (reference sequence). This CDR3 has 15 amino acids. The germline V and J ends were trimmed by 6 bases and 9 bases, with 22 bases remaining between them.

Worth noting for this clone: The DNA is omitted, as the CDR3 cannot be located on it reliably, and the CDR3 follows TCRdb's listing. The rearrangement uses TRBV28 and TRBJ2-2; the D segment call TRBD2 is taken from the table without a DNA check. The CDR3 numbers 14 amino acids, ends counted. Germline assignment: CDR1 MDHEN and CDR2 SYDVKM. Here the CDR3 reads CASGPWEGPGSCFF.

In its sample, this clone was seen many times. The chain has TRBV5-8 and TRBJ2-2; D not certain. V lost 5 bases to trimming and J lost 6 bases, with 8 bases between them. This CDR3 is 12 amino acids long. The germline V gene encodes CDR1 SGHTS and CDR2 YDEGEE. CDR3 coding DNA: TGTGCCAGCAGACAAACGTCCGGGGAGCTGTTTTTT. Protein product: CASRQTSGELFF.

Notes on this clone: One end of the junction fails to match germline, which may point to a read error. The chain carries TRBV28 and TRBJ1-4, with D possibly TRBD1 on 6 matching bases. CDR1 and CDR2 (germline): MDHEN, SYDVKM. The CDR3 extends over 10 amino acids. The CDR3 DNA sequence: TGTGCCAGTAGACCTACAGGGACTGTTTTC. This codes for CASRPTGTVF.

The V and J genes are TRBV27 and TRBJ2-1, with 8 bases that match TRBD2. V lost 3 bases and J lost 14; bases outside the gene matches: 3. Germline CDR1 and CDR2: MNHEY and SMNVEV (reference sequence). The length of the CDR3 is 11 residues. CDR3 nucleotides: TGTGCCAGCAGTTTTACGGGAGGGGAGTTCTTC. Translating gives CASSFTGGEFF.

Ten or more counts support this clone. V and J are TRBV10-3 and TRBJ2-1; TRBD2 aligns across 7 bases. The germline CDR1 and CDR2 sequences are ENHRY and SYGVKD. The CDR3 covers 17 residues. V trimming: 10 bases; J trimming: 5 bases; junction bases outside the gene matches: 20. The CDR3 nucleotides are TGTGCCAGCAGGCTACGAGGGAGGGGAATCGTCAACAATGAGCAGTTCTTC. This translates into CASRLRGRGIVNNEQFF.

The rearrangement uses TRBV25-1 and TRBJ2-1; D uncertain. V shed 9 bases and J shed 2 bases, with 5 bases lying between them. There are 11 residues in the CDR3. CDR1 and CDR2 from the germline V gene are MGHDK and SYGVNS. Here the CDR3 reads CASTAYNEQFF. CDR3 bases: TGTGCCAGTACGGCCTACAATGAGCAGTTCTTC.

For this clone: This sequence is one base from a far larger clone and is likely a read error. The sample contains more than one DNA sequence encoding this CDR3. The chain is built from TRBV27 and TRBJ2-1, with D perhaps matching TRBD1 (6 bases). Trimming left V 8 bases short and J 3 bases short, with 11 bases between. Germline V lookup: CDR1 MNHEY, CDR2 SMNVEV (reference sequence). The CDR3 extends over 13 amino acids. CDR3 region: CASAGTLYNEQFF. The CDR3 coding sequence is TGTGCCAGCGCTGGGACACTCTACAATGAGCAGTTCTTC.

This clone was seen a handful of times. The gene calls are TRBV6-4 and TRBJ2-7; tentatively, D is TRBD1 (7 bases). This CDR3 contains 14 residues. Germline CDR1 MRHNA, CDR2 SNTAGT. Trimming shortened V by 10 bases and J by 0 bases, and 16 bases separated the two germline ends. The CDR3 nucleotides read TGTGCCATCAGGGGGGACGACACCTCCTACGAGCAGTACTTC. This codes for CAIRGDDTSYEQYF.

As to this clone: An end of the junction does not agree with germline; a read error may underlie this. This chain joins TRBV6-5 and TRBJ2-3; tentatively, D is TRBD1 (5 bases). This CDR3 is built from 15 residues. Germline V CDR1 and CDR2: MNHEY, SVGAGI. CDR3 residues: CASSALLGAASTLYF. The CDR3 DNA follows: TGTGCCAGCAGTGCCCTTCTTGGGGCAGCGTCGACGCTGTATTTT.

This clone was observed many times. A single base separates this from a much larger clone, so it may be a read error. The chain combines TRBV5-4 with TRBJ2-6; 9 bases line up with TRBD2. This CDR3 comprises 16 residues. Germline CDR1 is SGHNT and CDR2 is YYREEE (reference sequence). The junction had 6 bases not matched to a gene; V was cut back by 4 bases and J by 4 bases. The CDR3, as DNA: TGTGCCAGCAGCCAAGGGACTAGCTCCGGGGCCAACGTCCTGACTTTC. Residues: CASSQGTSSGANVLTF.

This clone appeared a few times. V and J are TRBV5-5 and TRBJ2-5; the D gene is possibly TRBD1 (6 bases). Germline values: CDR1 SGHKS, CDR2 YYEKEE (reference sequence). Trimming shortened V by 2 bases and J by 5 bases, and 19 bases separated the two germline ends. The CDR3 sequence is 16 residues long. This chain's CDR3 is CASSLDLTGMGETQYF. DNA of the CDR3: TGTGCCAGCAGCTTAGATTTAACAGGGATGGGGGAGACCCAGTACTTC.

This clone qualifies as medium-sized. This chain uses TRBV28 with TRBJ2-2, with D uncertain. The length of the CDR3 is 12 residues. Germline V gene data show CDR1 as MDHEN and CDR2 as SYDVKM. The V end lost 6 bases, the J end lost 6 bases, and 8 bases lay between the germline ends. CDR3 nucleotide sequence: TGTGCCAGCAGACAAACGTCCGGGGAGCTGTTTTTT. As protein: CASRQTSGELFF.

This clone was seen a handful of times. A much larger clone differs by one base, so this may be a read error. The chain employs TRBV6-8 and TRBJ2-1, with 8 bases identical to TRBD2. CDR1 and CDR2 (germline): MNHGY, SAAAGT. The V and J ends lost 5 bases and 15 bases, in that order; junction bases with no gene match: 9. The CDR3 is 12 residues long. The CDR3: CASSDVGTSRFF. The DNA for the CDR3 is TGTGCCAGCAGTGACGTCGGGACTAGTAGGTTCTTC.